This TCR beta chain was recorded in a study of blood T cell repertoires in COVID-19. Across the whole study: Researchers got acute and convalescent COVID-19 samples from the United States, Italy and Spain. The cDNA or gDNA used as material had been derived from T cells, B-cell-depleted T cells, or PBMCs.

In the study's own analysis: Amplifying reference gene primers gave estimates of nucleated cell counts. This table comes from immunoSEQ multiplex PCR, and its TCRdb copy is limited to in-frame clones, with some not included. That table supplies the V and J calls and clone size; D and trimming were determined from the DNA. The sample comprises some 78,000 clones, roughly 90% of which are singletons, and about 25% rests with the top ten. Germline V gene sequence: CDR1 SNHLY, CDR2 FYNNEI. J lost 6 bases, V lost 3 bases, and 4 bases had no gene match. CDR3 length equals 14 residues. The chain has TRBV2 and TRBJ2-1; TRBD2 matches at 8 bases. The sample consisted of peripheral blood. The clonotype originates from a man aged 45-60 years with active or convalescent COVID-19. The CDR3 loop reads CASSDPGGPNEQFF. CDR3 bases: TGTGCCAGCAGTGACCCGGGGGGGCCCAATGAGCAGTTCTTC. Using reference TRBV2 and TRBJ2-1 for the parts outside the CDR3, the full variable domain is EPEVTQTPSHQVTQMGQEVILRCVPISNHLYFYWYRQILGQKVEFLVSFYNNEISEKSEIFDDQFSVERPDGSNFTLKIRSTKLEDSAMYFCASSDPGGPNEQFFGPGTRLTVL.